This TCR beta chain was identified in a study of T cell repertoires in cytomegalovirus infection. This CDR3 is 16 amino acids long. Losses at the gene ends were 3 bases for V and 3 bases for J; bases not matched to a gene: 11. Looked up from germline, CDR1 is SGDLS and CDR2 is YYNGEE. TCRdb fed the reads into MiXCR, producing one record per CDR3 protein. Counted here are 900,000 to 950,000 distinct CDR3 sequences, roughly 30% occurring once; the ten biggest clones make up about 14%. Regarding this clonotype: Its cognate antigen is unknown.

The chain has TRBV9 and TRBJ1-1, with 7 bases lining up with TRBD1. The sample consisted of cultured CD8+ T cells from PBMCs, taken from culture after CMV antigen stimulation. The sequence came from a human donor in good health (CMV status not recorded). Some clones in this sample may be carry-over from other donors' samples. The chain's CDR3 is CASSDLAQGSYTEAFF. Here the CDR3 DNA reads TGTGCCAGCAGCGATTTGGCACAGGGGTCTTACACTGAAGCTTTCTTT.